This T cell receptor (beta chain) is drawn from a study of regulatory T cells in long-lasting Graves disease. At the level of the study: Under 3 months of antithyroid drugs had been taken by newly diagnosed Graves' patients.

Libraries of TCR beta came from iRepertoire HTBI primers plus Arm-PCR of CDR3 regions. MiXCR, applied by TCRdb to the multiplex PCR reads, yields one record per CDR3 protein. Here the sample spans 250,000 to 300,000 distinct CDR3 sequences, 18% being singletons. The time point here: newly diagnosed GD, antithyroid drugs for less than 3 months. Isolated PBMC RNA provided the starting material for the TCR library. Each patient gave around 8.1 milliliters of EDTA-anticoagulated peripheral blood. CDR1 DFQATT and CDR2 SNEGSKA come from the germline V gene (reference sequence). V gave up 6 bases and J gave up 5 bases; unmatched junction bases: 8. The CDR3 contains 15 residues. This clonotype was recorded many times. These data also featured in a second study, about T cells in Graves' hyperthyroidism and ophthalmopathy.

The chain combines TRBV20-1 with TRBJ1-4; TRBD1 matches 11 bases. Material: peripheral blood mononuclear cells (PBMCs), obtained at new diagnosis, from a patient treated with antithyroid drugs. The clonotype was recovered from a woman in her 30s with Graves disease. CDR3 in amino acids: CSAEGTGGINEKLFF. In DNA, the CDR3 is TGCAGTGCCGAAGGGACAGGGGGAATAAATGAAAAACTGTTTTTT.